Listed below are T cell receptor beta chains from one sample, sequenced in a study of CD8+ T cells in alopecia areata. Assay: immunoSEQ multiplex PCR; the TCRdb copy retains only in-frame clones and omits some. The sample lists roughly 150,000 clones; under 60% were seen once. The source was CD4+ T cells sorted from blood, collected at week 0. These receptors came from a human donor with alopecia areata. CDR3s include the opening cysteine and the closing phenylalanine or tryptophan. A D gene is named only where the DNA matches it firmly. The size field is filled for only some rows; it gives once, few, many or a size class.

v_gene	j_gene	abundance	d_gene	CDR3nt	CDR3aa
TRBV6-5	TRBJ1-1	NA	NA	TGTGCCAGCAGTTATTGGGAGCCAAGGAACACTGAAGCTTTCTTT	CASSYWEPRNTEAFF
TRBV29-1	TRBJ1-1	once	NA	TGCAGCGTGGGGTTGTCCCAGGGAGCTTTCTTT	CSVGLSQGAFF
TRBV5-6	TRBJ2-3	few	NA	TGTGCCAGCAGCTGGGGTCGATCCACAGATACGCAGTATTTT	CASSWGRSTDTQYF
TRBV5-1	TRBJ2-1	NA	NA	TGCGCCAGCAGCGGCGGCGGGGCTTACTTATCCTACAATGAGCAGTTCTTC	CASSGGGAYLSYNEQFF
TRBV29-1	TRBJ2-7	NA	TRBD1	TGCAGCGTTGAACTAGGGACAGGGGGTTACGAGCAGTACTTC	CSVELGTGGYEQYF
TRBV2	TRBJ1-5	few	NA	TGTGCCAGCAGTGAAAGAGTAGGTAATCAGCCCCAGCATTTT	CASSERVGNQPQHF
TRBV7-9	TRBJ2-5	NA	TRBD1	TGTGCCAGCAGCTCACAGGGGGCAGGGGAGACCCAGTACTTC	CASSSQGAGETQYF
TRBV5-1	TRBJ2-3	few	TRBD2	TGCGCCAGCAGCCTCCTGGGGGGGACGTTCACAGATACGCAGTATTTT	CASSLLGGTFTDTQYF
TRBV18	TRBJ1-6	few	TRBD1	TGTGCCAGCTCACCTTCGGGACAGGGGGTCCGAAATTCACCCCTCCACTTT	CASSPSGQGVRNSPLHF
TRBV30	TRBJ1-5	NA	NA	TGTGCCTGGAGTGTACCGGGGGGGAATCAGCCCCAGCATTTT	CAWSVPGGNQPQHF